The T cell receptor (beta chain) under discussion was sequenced for a study of blood T cell repertoires in COVID-19. About the study: COVID-19 samples, acute and convalescent, were from the United States, Italy and Spain. From T cells, B-cell-depleted T cells, or PBMCs came the material, which was cDNA or gDNA.

V lost 2 bases to trimming and J lost 5 bases, with 13 bases between them. The germline gives CDR1 ENHRY, CDR2 SYGVKD. The CDR3 totals 15 residues. Methods used by the authors: Reference gene primer amplification gave nucleated cell count estimates. The repertoire was sequenced with immunoSEQ multiplex PCR; TCRdb's copy has only in-frame clones and lacks some. D and trimming were read from the DNA, whereas the V and J calls and clone size are those reported in that table. The sample carries 160,000 or so clones, over 80% recorded once. Sequencing was performed on peripheral blood. This chain connects TRBV10-3 to TRBJ2-1; D not resolved. The sequence was collected from a woman in her forties or fifties with acute or convalescent COVID-19. CDR3 DNA: TGTGCCATCAGTGAGGGCCAGATTCCCAACAATGAGCAGTTCTTC. Translating gives CAISEGQIPNNEQFF.